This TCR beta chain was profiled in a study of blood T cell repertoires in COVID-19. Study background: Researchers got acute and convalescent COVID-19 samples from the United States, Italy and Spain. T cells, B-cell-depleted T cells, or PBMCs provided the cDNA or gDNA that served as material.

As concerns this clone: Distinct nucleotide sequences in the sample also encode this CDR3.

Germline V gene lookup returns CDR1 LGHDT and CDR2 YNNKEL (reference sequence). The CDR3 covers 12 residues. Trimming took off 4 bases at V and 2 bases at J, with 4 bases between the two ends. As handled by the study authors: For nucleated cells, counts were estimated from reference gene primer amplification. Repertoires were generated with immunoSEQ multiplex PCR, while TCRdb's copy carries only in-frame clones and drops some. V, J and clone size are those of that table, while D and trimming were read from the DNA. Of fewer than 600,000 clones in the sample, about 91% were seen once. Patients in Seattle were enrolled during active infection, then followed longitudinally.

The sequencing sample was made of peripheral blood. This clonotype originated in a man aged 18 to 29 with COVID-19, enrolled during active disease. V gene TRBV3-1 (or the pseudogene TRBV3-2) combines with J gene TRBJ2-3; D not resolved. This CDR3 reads CASSLSTDTQYF. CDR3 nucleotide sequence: TGTGCCAGCAGCCTCTCCACAGATACGCAGTATTTT.